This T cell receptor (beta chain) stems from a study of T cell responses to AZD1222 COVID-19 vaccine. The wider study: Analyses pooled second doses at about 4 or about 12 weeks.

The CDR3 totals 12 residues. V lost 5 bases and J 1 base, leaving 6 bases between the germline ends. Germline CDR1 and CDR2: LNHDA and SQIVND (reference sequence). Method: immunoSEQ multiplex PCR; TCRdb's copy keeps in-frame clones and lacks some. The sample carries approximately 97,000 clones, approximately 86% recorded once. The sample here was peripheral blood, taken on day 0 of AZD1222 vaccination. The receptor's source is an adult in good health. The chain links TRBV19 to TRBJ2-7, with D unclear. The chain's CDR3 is CASSEGSYEQYF. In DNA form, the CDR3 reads TGTGCCAGTAGTGAAGGGTCCTACGAGCAGTACTTC.